These 25 T cell receptor beta chains originate from one sample sequenced in a study of regulatory T cells in long-lasting Graves disease. Time point of the sample: newly diagnosed GD, antithyroid drugs for less than 3 months. PBMCs provided the RNA from which the TCR library was made. CDR3-region Arm-PCR and iRepertoire HTBI primers produced the TCR beta libraries. TCRdb analysed the multiplex PCR reads with MiXCR anew, one entry per CDR3 protein. The table has roughly 560,000 distinct CDR3 sequences, more than 15% seen once. The sample was also reused in another study, on T cells in Graves' hyperthyroidism and ophthalmopathy.

The sample in question was peripheral blood mononuclear cells (PBMCs), obtained at new diagnosis, from a patient treated with antithyroid drugs. The receptors were gathered from a middle-aged woman with Graves disease.

In this sample, this clonotype turned up many times. The chain joins TRBV29-1 to TRBJ2-5, with TRBD1 as a possible D gene (6 bases). The V end was cut by 6 bases, the J end by 1 base, with 9 bases between. Germline loops: CDR1 SQVTM, CDR2 ANQGSEA. This CDR3 contains 12 residues. The CDR3 region has the DNA TGCAGCGTACAGGGTGGCCAAGAGACCCAGTACTTC. Translated, it gives CSVQGGQETQYF.

This clonotype was seen a few times. This chain uses TRBV12-3 or TRBV12-4 with TRBJ1-2; a possible D gene is TRBD1 (6 bases). The V end lost 2 bases, the J end lost 3 bases, and 10 bases lay between the germline ends. The CDR3 sequence is 14 residues long. CDR3 residues: CASSLRGHDYGYTF. The CDR3 region has the DNA TGTGCCAGCAGTTTAAGGGGACACGACTATGGCTACACCTTC.

V usage is TRBV2 and J usage is TRBJ1-3; 10 bases line up with TRBD1. The CDR3 consists of 19 residues. Trimming cost V 3 bases and J 0 bases; bases outside gene matches: 11. CDR1 and CDR2 from the germline V gene are SNHLY and FYNNEI. In DNA form, the CDR3 reads TGTGCCAGCAGTGAGGGGACAGGGGTCCCTACCCGCTCTGGAAACACCATATATTTT. Amino acids: CASSEGTGVPTRSGNTIYF.

This clonotype has ten or more counts. The V gene is TRBV3-1, the J gene TRBJ1-1; D call uncertain. The CDR3 is 13 amino acids. V lost 3 bases, J lost 6 bases, and 11 bases lay in between. The germline gives CDR1 LGHDT, CDR2 YNNKEL (reference sequence). The CDR3 coding sequence is TGTGCCAGCAGCCAGGGGTCGGGCGCTGAAGCTTTCTTT. Residues: CASSQGSGAEAFF.

At least ten counts were recorded for this clonotype. The rearrangement joins TRBV28 to TRBJ2-7; 7 positions agree with TRBD2. Losses at the gene ends were 4 bases for V and 4 bases for J; bases not matched to a gene: 13. The germline gives CDR1 MDHEN, CDR2 SYDVKM. The CDR3 consists of 16 residues. CDR3 coding DNA: TGTGCCAGCAGTTCATGGGGAGGGGTCGGGCGGTACGAGCAGTACTTC. It specifies CASSSWGGVGRYEQYF.

The chain employs TRBV6-1 and TRBJ1-5, with TRBD1 as a possible D gene (5 bases). This CDR3 is 14 amino acids long. V shed 7 bases and J shed 6 bases, with 16 bases lying between them. The V gene's germline CDR1 is MNHNS and CDR2 SASEGT. CDR3 sequence (DNA): TGTGCCAGCACGTGGGGGAAGGAGGGTCAGCCCCAGCATTTT. Protein sequence: CASTWGKEGQPQHF.

This clonotype was detected many times. This chain connects TRBV3-1 to TRBJ1-1, with D unclear. This CDR3 region has 14 residues. V was trimmed by 4 bases and J by 2 bases, leaving 11 bases between them. The V gene's germline CDR1 is LGHDT and CDR2 YNNKEL (reference sequence). CDR3 nucleotides: TGTGCCAGCAGCCTCCGAGATTCTAACACTGAAGCTTTCTTT. Residues: CASSLRDSNTEAFF.

The V call is TRBV12-3 or TRBV12-4, the J call TRBJ2-4; TRBD1 matches 9 bases. CDR3 length: 17 residues. Trimming cost V 5 bases and J 5 bases; bases outside gene matches: 13. CDR3 sequence: CASSPGTGRADQNIQYF. The CDR3 DNA sequence: TGTGCCAGCAGTCCCGGGACAGGGAGGGCAGATCAAAACATTCAGTACTTC.

This clonotype was counted between two and nine times. J is TRBJ2-3 and V is TRBV4-1, with no clear D. The CDR3 length is 14 residues. CDR1 and CDR2 (germline): MGHRA, YSYEKL. Trimming took off 5 bases at V and 9 bases at J, with 18 bases between the two ends. The CDR3 protein is CASSSQPPGDTQYF. For the CDR3, the DNA is TGCGCCAGCAGCTCGCAACCACCGGGTGACACGCAGTATTTT.

This clonotype was counted many times. The DNA for the CDR3 is TGTGCCAGCTCACTTTACGGGACAGGGCCTGGCTACACCTTC. Amino acid sequence: CASSLYGTGPGYTF. The chain couples TRBV18 to TRBJ1-2, with 9 bases lining up with TRBD1. CDR1 is KGHSH, CDR2 LQKENI, per germline. The CDR3 totals 14 residues. The V gene end was trimmed by 4 bases and the J gene end by 7 bases; junction bases not matched to a gene: 7.

This clonotype came up a few times. This sequence joins TRBV5-1 and TRBJ2-2; 13 nucleotides line up with TRBD2. This CDR3 is 22 amino acids long. Germline V gives CDR1 SGHRS, CDR2 YFSETQ. The J segment lost 0 bases and the V segment lost 2 bases, leaving 16 bases of the junction unmatched. The CDR3 spells CASSFRGETSGGSSANTGELFF. CDR3 sequence (DNA): TGCGCCAGCAGCTTTAGAGGGGAGACTAGCGGGGGGTCCAGCGCGAACACCGGGGAGCTGTTTTTT.

The chain is built from TRBV7-3 and TRBJ2-7, with a tentative D call TRBD1 (5 bases). The CDR3 length is 13 residues. Germline V gene sequence: CDR1 SGHTA, CDR2 FQGTGA. V gave up 1 base and J gave up 7 bases, with 11 bases separating them. The CDR3 protein is CASSLSGAGEQYF. The CDR3 DNA reads TGTGCCAGCAGCTTAAGTGGGGCTGGAGAGCAGTACTTC.

The chain carries TRBV29-1 and TRBJ1-1; D gene unclear. CDR3 size: 8 residues. The V gene lost 3 bases and the J gene lost 11 bases, with 4 bases spanning the gap. From germline, CDR1 is SQVTM and CDR2 ANQGSEA. The chain's CDR3 is CSVEGAFF. CDR3 in DNA: TGCAGCGTTGAGGGCGCTTTCTTT.

The J gene is TRBJ2-7, the V gene TRBV6-5; a possible D gene is TRBD2 (5 bases). CDR3 size: 15 residues. Per germline, CDR1 MNHEY and CDR2 SVGAGI. The ends were cut back, 0 bases at V and 4 bases at J, with 13 bases in the middle. This chain's CDR3 is CASSYSQGRGYEQYF. For the CDR3, the DNA is TGTGCCAGCAGTTACTCCCAAGGTCGAGGGTACGAGCAGTACTTC.

This clonotype has at least ten counts. The gene calls are TRBV7-3 and TRBJ2-3; either TRBD1 or TRBD2 may fit D (6 bases each). V dropped 4 bases and J dropped 5 bases, with 13 bases sitting between them. CDR1 and CDR2 (germline): SGHTA, FQGTGA. This CDR3 is built from 14 residues. CDR3 DNA sequence: TGTGCCAGCAGCTCCACCGGGGGCGGAGATACGCAGTATTTT. Its protein is CASSSTGGGDTQYF.

The sample holds a few counts of this clonotype. This CDR3 reads CASSQAPPVLYNEQFF. The CDR3 DNA is TGCGCCAGCAGCCAAGCCCCGCCGGTACTCTACAATGAGCAGTTCTTC. The rearrangement joins TRBV4-1 to TRBJ2-1; no definite D call. V gave up 1 base and J gave up 3 bases, with 13 bases separating them. The germline CDR1 and CDR2 sequences are MGHRA and YSYEKL. This CDR3 is built from 16 residues.

This clonotype turned up a few times. The chain combines TRBV9 with TRBJ2-5; D is possibly TRBD2 (6 bases). The CDR3 consists of 14 residues. Trimming removed 3 bases from V and 2 bases from J, with 11 bases in between. CDR1 and CDR2 (germline): SGDLS, YYNGEE. DNA of the CDR3: TGTGCCAGCAGCGGGGGGACTTCACAAGAGACCCAGTACTTC. Its translation is CASSGGTSQETQYF. The variable domain in full, completed from reference TRBV9 and TRBJ2-5, reads DSGVTQTPKHLITATGQRVTLRCSPRSGDLSVYWYQQSLDQGLQFLIQYYNGEERAKGNILERFSAQQFPDLHSELNLSSLELGDSALYFCASSGGTSQETQYFGPGTRLLVL.

The chain joins TRBV5-1 to TRBJ1-1; 7 bases are shared with TRBD1. Germline values: CDR1 SGHRS, CDR2 YFSETQ. The CDR3 runs 14 residues. V was pared by 2 bases and J by 1 base, with 2 bases of the junction left unmatched. The CDR3 spells CASSFRDRNTEAFF. CDR3 nucleotides: TGCGCCAGCAGCTTCCGGGACAGGAACACTGAAGCTTTCTTT. The variable domain in full, completed from reference TRBV5-1 and TRBJ1-1, reads KAGVTQTPRYLIKTRGQQVTLSCSPISGHRSVSWYQQTPGQGLQFLFEYFSETQRNKGNFPGRFSGRQFSNSRSEMNVSTLELGDSALYLCASSFRDRNTEAFFGQGTRLTVV.

This clonotype was counted a few times. Sequence at one end of the junction differs from germline and may be a read error. This sequence joins TRBV2 and TRBJ1-1; TRBD1 might be the D (6 bases). The CDR3 loop spans 20 amino acids. CDR1 is SNHLY and CDR2 is FYNNEI in the germline V gene. The CDR3 sequence is CASSQGRSPGQSIRGTEAFF. Here the CDR3 DNA reads TGCGCCAGCAGCCAAGGGAGGTCCCCGGGACAAAGTATACGTGGGACTGAAGCTTTCTTT.

This clonotype was observed a handful of times. The rearrangement joins TRBV29-1 to TRBJ2-5; TRBD1 matches 9 bases. The CDR3 consists of 14 residues. Trimming cost V 7 bases and J 0 bases; bases outside gene matches: 6. Germline CDR1 SQVTM, CDR2 ANQGSEA. The CDR3 coding sequence is TGCAGCGCCCAGGGGGACAGGGACCAAGAGACCCAGTACTTC. This codes for CSAQGDRDQETQYF.

This clonotype has at least ten counts. The rearrangement links TRBV12-3 or TRBV12-4 to TRBJ1-1; no definite D call. The V end lost 6 bases, the J end lost 4 bases, and 3 bases lay between the germline ends. There are 10 residues in the CDR3. CDR3 sequence: CASRGTEAFF. The CDR3 region has the DNA TGTGCCAGCAGGGGCACTGAAGCTTTCTTT.

This clonotype has a handful of counts. The chain has TRBV18 and TRBJ1-6, with D uncertain. Between the trimmed V and J ends, which lost 3 bases and 6 bases, there was a span of 15 bases. The germline CDR1 and CDR2 sequences are KGHSH and LQKENI. CDR3 length: 16 amino acids. CDR3 amino acids: CASSPQDVGANSPLHF. In DNA form, the CDR3 reads TGTGCCAGCTCACCTCAGGACGTGGGTGCTAATTCACCCCTCCACTTT.

This clonotype occurred many times. J is TRBJ2-7 and V is TRBV2; 10 nucleotides line up with TRBD1. V was pared by 1 base and J by 11 bases, with 5 bases of the junction left unmatched. The CDR3 loop spans 13 amino acids. CDR1 and CDR2 (germline): SNHLY, FYNNEI. Written as DNA, the CDR3 is TGTGCCAGCAGTGAAGGACAGGGGGCAGGGAAGTACTTC. This sequence encodes CASSEGQGAGKYF.

The table lists this clonotype with many counts. CDR3: CASSHDRRDTQYF. The CDR3 nucleotides are TGTGCCAGCAGTCACGACAGGAGGGATACGCAGTATTTT. The V and J genes are TRBV27 and TRBJ2-3; D perhaps matches TRBD1 (6 bases). In germline, CDR1 is MNHEY, CDR2 SMNVEV (reference sequence). This CDR3 is built from 13 residues. Trimming pared 5 bases from V and 6 bases from J, leaving 12 bases between.

This clonotype has only a few counts. V usage is TRBV4-1 and J usage is TRBJ2-7, with 10 positions matching TRBD1. V lost 1 base and J lost 5; bases outside the gene matches: 8. CDR1 and CDR2 from the germline V gene are MGHRA and YSYEKL. The CDR3 extends over 16 amino acids. CDR3 protein: CASSQGPWDRGNEQYF. The CDR3 DNA follows: TGCGCCAGCAGCCAAGGGCCCTGGGACAGGGGAAACGAGCAGTACTTC.